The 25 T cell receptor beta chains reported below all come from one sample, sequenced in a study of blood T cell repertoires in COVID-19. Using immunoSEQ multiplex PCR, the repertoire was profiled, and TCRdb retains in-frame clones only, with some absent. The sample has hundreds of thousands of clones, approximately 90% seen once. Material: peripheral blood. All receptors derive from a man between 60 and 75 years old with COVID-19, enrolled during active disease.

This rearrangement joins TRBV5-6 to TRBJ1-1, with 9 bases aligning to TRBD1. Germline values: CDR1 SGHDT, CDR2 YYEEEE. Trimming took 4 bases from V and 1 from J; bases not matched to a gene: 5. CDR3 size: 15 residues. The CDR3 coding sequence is TGTGCCAGCAGCACAGGGGGCCGAGGGAACACTGAAGCTTTCTTT. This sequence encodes CASSTGGRGNTEAFF.

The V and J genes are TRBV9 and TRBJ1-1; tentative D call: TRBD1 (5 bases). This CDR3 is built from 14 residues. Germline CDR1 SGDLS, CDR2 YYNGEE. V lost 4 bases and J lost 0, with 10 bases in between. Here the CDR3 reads CASSPRQMNTEAFF. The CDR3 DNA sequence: TGTGCCAGCAGCCCCAGACAGATGAACACTGAAGCTTTCTTT.

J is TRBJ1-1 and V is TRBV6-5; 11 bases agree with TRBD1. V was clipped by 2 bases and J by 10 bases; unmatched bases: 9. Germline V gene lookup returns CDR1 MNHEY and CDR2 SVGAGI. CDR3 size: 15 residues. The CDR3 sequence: CASSYIYGQGATAFF. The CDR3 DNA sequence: TGTGCCAGCAGTTACATATACGGACAGGGGGCGACAGCTTTCTTT.

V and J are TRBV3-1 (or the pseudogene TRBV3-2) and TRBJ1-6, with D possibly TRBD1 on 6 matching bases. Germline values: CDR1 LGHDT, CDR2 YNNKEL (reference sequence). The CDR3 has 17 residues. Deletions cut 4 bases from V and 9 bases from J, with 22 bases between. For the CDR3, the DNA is TGTGCCAGCAGCCCTACCAAGACCGGGACAAATACTTCACCCCTCCACTTT. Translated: CASSPTKTGTNTSPLHF.

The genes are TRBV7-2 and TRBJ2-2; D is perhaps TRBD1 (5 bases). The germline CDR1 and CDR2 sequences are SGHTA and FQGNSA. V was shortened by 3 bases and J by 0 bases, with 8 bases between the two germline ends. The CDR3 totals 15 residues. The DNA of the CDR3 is TGTGCCAGCAGCTTGGACACCTCGAACACCGGGGAGCTGTTTTTT. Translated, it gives CASSLDTSNTGELFF.

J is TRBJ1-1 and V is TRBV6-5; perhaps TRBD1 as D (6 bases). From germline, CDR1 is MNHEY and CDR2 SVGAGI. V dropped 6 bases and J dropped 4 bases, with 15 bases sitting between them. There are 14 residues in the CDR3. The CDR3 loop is CASSRGGLGTEAFF. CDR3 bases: TGTGCCAGCAGCAGAGGGGGTTTGGGCACTGAAGCTTTCTTT.

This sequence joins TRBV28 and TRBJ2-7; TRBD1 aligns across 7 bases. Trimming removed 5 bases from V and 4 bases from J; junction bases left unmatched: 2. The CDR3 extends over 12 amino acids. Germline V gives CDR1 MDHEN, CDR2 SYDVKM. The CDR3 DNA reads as TGTGCCAGCAGTGTGGGACAGTACGAGCAGTACTTC. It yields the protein CASSVGQYEQYF.

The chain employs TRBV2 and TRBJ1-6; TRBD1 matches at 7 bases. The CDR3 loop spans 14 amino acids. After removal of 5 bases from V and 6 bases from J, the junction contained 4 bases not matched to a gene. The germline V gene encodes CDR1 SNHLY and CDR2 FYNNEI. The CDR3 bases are TGTGCCAGCAGTTTAGGGACAGTTAATTCACCCCTCCACTTT. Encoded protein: CASSLGTVNSPLHF.

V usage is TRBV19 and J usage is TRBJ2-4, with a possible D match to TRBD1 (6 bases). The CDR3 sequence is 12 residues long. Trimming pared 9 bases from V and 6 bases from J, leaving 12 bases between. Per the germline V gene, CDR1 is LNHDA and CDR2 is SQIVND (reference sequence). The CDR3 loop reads CASLDRLNIQYF. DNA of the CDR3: TGTGCCAGCTTGGACAGATTAAACATTCAGTACTTC.

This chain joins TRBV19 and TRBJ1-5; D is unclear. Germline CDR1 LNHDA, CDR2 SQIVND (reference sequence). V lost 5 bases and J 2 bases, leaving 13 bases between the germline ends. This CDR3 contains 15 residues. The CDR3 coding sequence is TGTGCCAGTAGTCCCCCAACCCCGGGCAATCAGCCCCAGCATTTT. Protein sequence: CASSPPTPGNQPQHF.

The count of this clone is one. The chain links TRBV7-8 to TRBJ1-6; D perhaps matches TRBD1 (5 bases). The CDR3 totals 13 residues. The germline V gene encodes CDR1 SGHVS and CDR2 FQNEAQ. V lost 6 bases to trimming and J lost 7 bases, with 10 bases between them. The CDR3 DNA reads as TGTGCCAGCAGGGGGCAGGTGAATTCACCCCTCCACTTT. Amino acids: CASRGQVNSPLHF.

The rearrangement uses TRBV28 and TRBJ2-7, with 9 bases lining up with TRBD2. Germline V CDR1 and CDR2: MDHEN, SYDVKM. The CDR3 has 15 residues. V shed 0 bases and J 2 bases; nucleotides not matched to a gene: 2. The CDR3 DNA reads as TGTGCCAGCAGTTTATGGGGCGGGAGGGCCTACGAGCAGTACTTC. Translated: CASSLWGGRAYEQYF.

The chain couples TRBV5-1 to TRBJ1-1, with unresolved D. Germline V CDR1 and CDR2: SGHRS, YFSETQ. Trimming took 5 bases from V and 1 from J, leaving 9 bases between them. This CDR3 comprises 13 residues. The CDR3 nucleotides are TGCGCCAGCAGGTACAGCCGGAACACTGAAGCTTTCTTT. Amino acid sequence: CASRYSRNTEAFF.

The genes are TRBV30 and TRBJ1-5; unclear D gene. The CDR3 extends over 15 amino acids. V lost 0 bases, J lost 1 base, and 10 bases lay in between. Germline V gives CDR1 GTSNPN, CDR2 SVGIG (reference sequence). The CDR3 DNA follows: TGTGCCTGGAGTGTTTTCGGCAGGAGCAATCAGCCCCAGCATTTT. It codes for CAWSVFGRSNQPQHF.

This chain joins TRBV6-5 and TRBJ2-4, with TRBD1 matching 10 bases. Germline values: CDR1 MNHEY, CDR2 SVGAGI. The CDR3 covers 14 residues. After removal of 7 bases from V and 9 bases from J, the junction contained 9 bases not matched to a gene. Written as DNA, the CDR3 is TGTGCCAGCATGAGACAGGGGGCAGGGGGCATTCAGTACTTC. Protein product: CASMRQGAGGIQYF.

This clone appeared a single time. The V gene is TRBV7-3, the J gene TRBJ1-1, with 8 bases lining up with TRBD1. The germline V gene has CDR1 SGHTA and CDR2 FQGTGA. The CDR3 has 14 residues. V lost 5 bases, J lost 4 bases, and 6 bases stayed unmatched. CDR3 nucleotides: TGTGCCAGCAGCCCGCGCAGGGGGCCCACTGAAGCTTTCTTT. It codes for CASSPRRGPTEAFF.

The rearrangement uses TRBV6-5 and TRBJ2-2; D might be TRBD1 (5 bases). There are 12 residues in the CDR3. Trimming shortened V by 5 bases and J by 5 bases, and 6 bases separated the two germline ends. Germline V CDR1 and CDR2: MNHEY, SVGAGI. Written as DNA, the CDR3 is TGTGCCAGCAGTAGGGGAACCGGGGAGCTGTTTTTT. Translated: CASSRGTGELFF.

In nucleotides, the CDR3 is TGTGCCAGCAGCCGCCTCCTAAGGGGGTTTCCCAAAAACATTCAGTACTTC. Translating gives CASSRLLRGFPKNIQYF. The chain couples TRBV7-4 to TRBJ2-4; TRBD1 might be the D (6 bases). This CDR3 spans 17 amino acids. Between the trimmed V and J ends, which lost 5 bases and 2 bases, there was a span of 19 bases. Germline CDR1 is SGHVT and CDR2 is SQSDAQ. The whole variable domain, filled in from reference TRBV7-4 and TRBJ2-4, reads GAGVSQSPRYKVAKRGRDVALRCDSISGHVTLYWYRQTLGQGSEVLTYSQSDAQRDKSGRPSGRFSAERPERSVSTLKIQRTEQGDSAVYLCASSRLLRGFPKNIQYFGAGTRLSVL.

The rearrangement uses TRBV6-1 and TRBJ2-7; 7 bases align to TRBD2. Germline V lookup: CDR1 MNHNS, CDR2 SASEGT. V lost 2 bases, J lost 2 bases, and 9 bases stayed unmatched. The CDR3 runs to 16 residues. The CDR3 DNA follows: TGTGCCAGCAGTGAAAGTGGCGGGGGAAACCCCTACGAGCAGTACTTC. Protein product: CASSESGGGNPYEQYF.

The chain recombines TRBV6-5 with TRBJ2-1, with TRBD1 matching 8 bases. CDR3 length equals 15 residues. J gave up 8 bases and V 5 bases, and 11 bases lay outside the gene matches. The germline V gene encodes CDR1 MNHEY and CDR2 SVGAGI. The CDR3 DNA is TGTGCCAGCAGTAGAGACCCGACAGGGGCAGATGAGCAGTTCTTC. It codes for CASSRDPTGADEQFF.

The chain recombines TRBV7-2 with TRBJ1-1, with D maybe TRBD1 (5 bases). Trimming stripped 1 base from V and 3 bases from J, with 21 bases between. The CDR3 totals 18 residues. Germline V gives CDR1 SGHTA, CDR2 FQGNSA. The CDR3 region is CASSLVSSSDWGHTEAFF. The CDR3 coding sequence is TGTGCCAGCAGCTTAGTGTCCTCTAGCGACTGGGGCCACACTGAAGCTTTCTTT.

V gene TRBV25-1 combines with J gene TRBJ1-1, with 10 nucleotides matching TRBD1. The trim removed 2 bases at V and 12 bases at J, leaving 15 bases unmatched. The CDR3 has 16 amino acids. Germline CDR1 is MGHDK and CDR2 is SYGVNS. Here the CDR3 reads CASSELGQGTQLVTFF. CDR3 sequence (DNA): TGTGCCAGCAGTGAACTGGGACAGGGGACCCAATTGGTGACTTTCTTT.

The CDR3, as DNA: TGCGCCAGCAGCCGACCTGAGACAAGGTTTAGGGGCTACACCTTC. This sequence encodes CASSRPETRFRGYTF. The chain couples TRBV4-1 to TRBJ1-2; the D is unclear. The V gene lost 4 bases and the J gene lost 8 bases, with 20 bases spanning the gap. This CDR3 is 15 amino acids long. The germline gives CDR1 MGHRA, CDR2 YSYEKL.

The CDR3 DNA reads as TGTGCCACCAGCAGGGGACAGGGAAATGAAAATGAGCAGTTCTTC. Amino acid sequence: CATSRGQGNENEQFF. The rearrangement joins TRBV15 to TRBJ2-1; 9 nucleotides match TRBD1. The CDR3 runs to 15 residues. The junction had 7 bases not matched to a gene; V was cut back by 3 bases and J by 7 bases. The germline gives CDR1 LNHNV, CDR2 YYDKDF (reference sequence).

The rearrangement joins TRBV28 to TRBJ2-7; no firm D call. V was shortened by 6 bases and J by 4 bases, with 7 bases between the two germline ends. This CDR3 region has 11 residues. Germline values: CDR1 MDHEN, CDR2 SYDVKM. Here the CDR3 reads CASSLIYEQYF. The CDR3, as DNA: TGTGCCAGCAGCCTAATATACGAGCAGTACTTC.